This T cell receptor beta chain is from a study of blood T cells in healthy people across ages. Through a sample-barcoded 5' primer and a J-beta primer mix, a second PCR was run for about 7 to 12 cycles. Each CDR3 protein gets one entry after TCRdb re-called the 5' RACE reads with MiXCR. The repertoire holds approximately 780,000 distinct CDR3 sequences, with around a quarter as singletons. Germline loops: CDR1 SNHLY, CDR2 FYNNEI. The CDR3 is 15 residues long. The V end was cut by 2 bases, the J end by 7 bases, with 17 bases between. Another study also made use of these data, one on T cells of mothers and their children. That report adds: The cDNA synthesis received all extracted RNA, at approximately 1.5 ug per 15 ul. Mothers yielded over 8.5 million CDR3 reads, children about 3 million each.

The sample taken for sequencing was blood. The rearrangement joins TRBV2 to TRBJ1-1; possibly TRBD1 for D (5 bases). The TCR sequence derives from a boy between 10 and 17 years old in good health. The CDR3 region is CASSEWGREVVEAFF. The CDR3 bases are TGTGCCAGCAGTGAATGGGGCAGGGAAGTGGTTGAAGCTTTCTTT. Complete variable domain (other parts from reference TRBV2 and TRBJ1-1): EPEVTQTPSHQVTQMGQEVILRCVPISNHLYFYWYRQILGQKVEFLVSFYNNEISEKSEIFDDQFSVERPDGSNFTLKIRSTKLEDSAMYFCASSEWGREVVEAFFGQGTRLTVV.